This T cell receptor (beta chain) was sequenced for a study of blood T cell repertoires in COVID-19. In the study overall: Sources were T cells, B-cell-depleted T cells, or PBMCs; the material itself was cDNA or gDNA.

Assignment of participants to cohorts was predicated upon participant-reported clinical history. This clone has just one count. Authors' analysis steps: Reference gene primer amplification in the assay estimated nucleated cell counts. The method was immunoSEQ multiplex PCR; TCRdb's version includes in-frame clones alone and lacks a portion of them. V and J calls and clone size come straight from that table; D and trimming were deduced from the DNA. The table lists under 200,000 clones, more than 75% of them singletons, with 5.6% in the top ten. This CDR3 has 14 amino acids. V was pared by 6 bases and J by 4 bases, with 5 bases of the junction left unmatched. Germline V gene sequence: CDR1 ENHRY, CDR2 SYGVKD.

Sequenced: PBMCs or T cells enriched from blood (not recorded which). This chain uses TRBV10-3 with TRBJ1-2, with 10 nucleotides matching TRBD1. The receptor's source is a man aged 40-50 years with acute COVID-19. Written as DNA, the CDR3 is TGTGCCATCAGCCCCTGGACAGGGGGCTATGGCTACACCTTC. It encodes CAISPWTGGYGYTF.